These 3 T cell receptor beta chains were sequenced from one sample in a study of shared T cell receptors in the human thymus. The repertoire was sequenced with immunoSEQ multiplex PCR; TCRdb's copy has only in-frame clones and lacks some. The sample has some 640,000 clones; about 87% are singletons. The same sample was also studied in work on human thymus T cells.

The specimen sequenced was thymocytes. Every receptor here comes from a boy under three years old with a congenital heart defect.

The rearrangement joins TRBV7-9 to TRBJ2-7; TRBD1 matches at 8 bases. The V and J ends lost 5 bases and 3 bases, in that order; junction bases with no gene match: 6. The V gene's germline CDR1 is SEHNR and CDR2 FQNEAQ (reference sequence). The CDR3 totals 14 residues. The CDR3 protein is CASSEATGVYEQYF. Written as DNA, the CDR3 is TGTGCCAGCAGCGAGGCGACAGGGGTCTACGAGCAGTACTTC.

This rearrangement joins TRBV4-2 to TRBJ1-2; D may be TRBD1 (5 bases). In germline, CDR1 is LGHNA, CDR2 YNFKEQ. The ends were cut back, 5 bases at V and 5 bases at J, with 12 bases in the middle. CDR3 size: 13 residues. CDR3 amino acids: CASSWGGRYGYTF. DNA of the CDR3: TGTGCCAGCAGCTGGGGGGGTCGTTATGGCTACACCTTC.

The gene calls are TRBV11-3 and TRBJ2-3; 8 nucleotides align to TRBD2. CDR1 SGHNT and CDR2 YENEEA come from the germline V gene. This CDR3 is 17 amino acids long. Trimming at V came to 4 bases and at J to 4 bases, leaving 13 bases not matched to a gene. The DNA for the CDR3 is TGTGCCAGCAGCTACCACACTAAGCGGGAGACCCCAGATACGCAGTATTTT. Its protein product is CASSYHTKRETPDTQYF.